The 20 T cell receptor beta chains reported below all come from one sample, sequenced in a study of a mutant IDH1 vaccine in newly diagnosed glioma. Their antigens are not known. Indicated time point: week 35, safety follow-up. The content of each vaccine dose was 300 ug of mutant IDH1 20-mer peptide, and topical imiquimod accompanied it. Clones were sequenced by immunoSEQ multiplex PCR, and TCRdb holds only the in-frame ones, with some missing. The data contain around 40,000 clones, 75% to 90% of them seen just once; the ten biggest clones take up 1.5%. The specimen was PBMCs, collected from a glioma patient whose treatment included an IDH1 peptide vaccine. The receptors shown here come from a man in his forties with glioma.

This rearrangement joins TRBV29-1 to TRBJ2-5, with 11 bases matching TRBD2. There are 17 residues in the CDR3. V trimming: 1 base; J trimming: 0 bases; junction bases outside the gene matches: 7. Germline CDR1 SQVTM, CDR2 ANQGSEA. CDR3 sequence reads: CSVEGALAGEYQETQYF. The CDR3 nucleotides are TGCAGCGTTGAAGGCGCACTAGCGGGGGAGTACCAAGAGACCCAGTACTTC.

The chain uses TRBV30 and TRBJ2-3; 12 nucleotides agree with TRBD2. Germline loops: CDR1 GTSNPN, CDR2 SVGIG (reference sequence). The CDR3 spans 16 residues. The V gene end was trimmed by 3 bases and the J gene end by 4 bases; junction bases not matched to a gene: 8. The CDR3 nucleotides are TGTGCCTGGAGCTTGGGACTAGCGGGTCAGGCAGATACGCAGTATTTT. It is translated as CAWSLGLAGQADTQYF.

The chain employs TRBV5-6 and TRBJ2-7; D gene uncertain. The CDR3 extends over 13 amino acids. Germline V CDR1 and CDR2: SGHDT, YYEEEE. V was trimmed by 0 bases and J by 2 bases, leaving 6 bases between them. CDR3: CASSLGPAYEQYV. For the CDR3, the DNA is TGTGCCAGCAGCTTGGGGCCGGCCTACGAGCAGTACGTC.

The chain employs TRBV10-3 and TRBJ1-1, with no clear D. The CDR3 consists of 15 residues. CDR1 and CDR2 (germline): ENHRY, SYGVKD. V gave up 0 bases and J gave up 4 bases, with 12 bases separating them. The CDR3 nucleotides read TGTGCCATCAGTGAGTCTTACAGTTTGAGCACTGAAGCTTTCTTT. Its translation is CAISESYSLSTEAFF.

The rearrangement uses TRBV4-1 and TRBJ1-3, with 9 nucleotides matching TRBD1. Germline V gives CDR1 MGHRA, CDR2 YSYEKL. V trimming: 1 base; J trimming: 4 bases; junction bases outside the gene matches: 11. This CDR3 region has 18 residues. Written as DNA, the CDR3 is TGCGCCAGCAGCCAAGCCATACAGGGGGCTACATCGGGAAACACCATATATTTT. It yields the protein CASSQAIQGATSGNTIYF.

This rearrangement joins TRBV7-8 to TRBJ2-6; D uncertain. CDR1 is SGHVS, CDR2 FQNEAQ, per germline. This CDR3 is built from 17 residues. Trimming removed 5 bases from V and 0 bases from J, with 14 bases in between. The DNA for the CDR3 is TGTGCCAGCAGCCCACTCTTTCAATTCTCTGGGGCCAACGTCCTGACTTTC. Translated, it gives CASSPLFQFSGANVLTF.

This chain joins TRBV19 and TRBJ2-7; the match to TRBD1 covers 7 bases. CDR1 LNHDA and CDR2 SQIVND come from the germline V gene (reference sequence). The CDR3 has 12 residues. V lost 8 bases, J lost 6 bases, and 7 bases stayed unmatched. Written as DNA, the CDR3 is TGTGCCAGTGGCCAAAGACAGGGCGAGCAGTACTTC. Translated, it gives CASGQRQGEQYF. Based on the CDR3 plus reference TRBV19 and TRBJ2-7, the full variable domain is DGGITQSPKYLFRKEGQNVTLSCEQNLNHDAMYWYRQDPGQGLRLIYYSQIVNDFQKGDIAEGYSVSREKKESFPLTVTSAQKNPTAFYLCASGQRQGEQYFGPGTRLTVT.

CDR3 sequence reads: CASSLMSGSNTGELFF. The CDR3 bases are TGTGCCAGCAGCTTAATGTCCGGTTCTAACACCGGGGAGCTGTTTTTT. The chain employs TRBV7-8 and TRBJ2-2; D is unclear. Germline-derived CDR1 and CDR2 are SGHVS and FQNEAQ. The CDR3 covers 16 residues. V lost 2 bases and J 2 bases, leaving 12 bases between the germline ends.

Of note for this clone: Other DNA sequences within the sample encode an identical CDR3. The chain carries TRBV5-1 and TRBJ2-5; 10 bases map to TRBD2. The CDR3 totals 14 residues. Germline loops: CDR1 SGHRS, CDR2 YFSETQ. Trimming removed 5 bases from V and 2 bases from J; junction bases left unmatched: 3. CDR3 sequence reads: CASSLAGGQETQYF. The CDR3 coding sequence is TGCGCCAGCAGTTTAGCGGGGGGACAAGAGACCCAGTACTTC.

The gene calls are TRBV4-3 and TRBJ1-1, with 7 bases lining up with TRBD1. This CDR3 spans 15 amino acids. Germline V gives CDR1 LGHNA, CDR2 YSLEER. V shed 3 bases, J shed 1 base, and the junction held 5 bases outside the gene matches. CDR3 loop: CASSHGDRANTEAFF. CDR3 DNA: TGCGCCAGCAGCCATGGGGACAGAGCGAACACTGAAGCTTTCTTT.

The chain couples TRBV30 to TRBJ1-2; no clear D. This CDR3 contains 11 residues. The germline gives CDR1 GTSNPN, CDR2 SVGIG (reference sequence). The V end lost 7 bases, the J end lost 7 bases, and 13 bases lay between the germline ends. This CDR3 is CASPRGGGYTF. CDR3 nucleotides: TGTGCCTCCCCAAGAGGTGGTGGCTACACCTTC.

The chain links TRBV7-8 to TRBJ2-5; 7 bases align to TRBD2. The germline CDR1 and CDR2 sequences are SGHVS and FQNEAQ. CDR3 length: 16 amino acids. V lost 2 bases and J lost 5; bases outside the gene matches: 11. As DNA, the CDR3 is TGTGCCAGCAGCTTAATGTGGCGGGAGCTCGGTGAGACCCAGTACTTC. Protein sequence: CASSLMWRELGETQYF. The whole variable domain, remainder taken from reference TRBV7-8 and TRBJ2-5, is GAGVSQSPRYKVAKRGQDVALRCDPISGHVSLFWYQQALGQGPEFLTYFQNEAQLDKSGLPSDRFFAERPEGSVSTLKIQRTQQEDSAVYLCASSLMWRELGETQYFGPGTRLLVL.

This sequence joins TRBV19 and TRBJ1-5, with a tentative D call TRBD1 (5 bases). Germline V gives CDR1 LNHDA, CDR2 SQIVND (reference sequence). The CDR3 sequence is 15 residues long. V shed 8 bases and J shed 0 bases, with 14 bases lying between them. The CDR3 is CASRLGDFSNQPQHF. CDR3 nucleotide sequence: TGTGCCAGTCGTTTGGGGGATTTTAGCAATCAGCCCCAGCATTTT.

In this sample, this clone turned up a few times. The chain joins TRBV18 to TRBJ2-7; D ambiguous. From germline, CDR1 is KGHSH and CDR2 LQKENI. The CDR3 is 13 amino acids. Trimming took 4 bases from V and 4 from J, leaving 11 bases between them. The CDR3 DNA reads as TGTGCCAGCTCACTTCTTTCAGAATACGAGCAGTACTTC. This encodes CASSLLSEYEQYF.

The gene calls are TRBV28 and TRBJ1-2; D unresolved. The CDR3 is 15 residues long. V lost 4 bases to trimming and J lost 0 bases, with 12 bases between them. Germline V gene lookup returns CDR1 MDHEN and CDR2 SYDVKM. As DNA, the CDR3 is TGTGCCAGCAGTTCCACAGCTCCTTCTAACTATGGCTACACCTTC. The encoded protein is CASSSTAPSNYGYTF.

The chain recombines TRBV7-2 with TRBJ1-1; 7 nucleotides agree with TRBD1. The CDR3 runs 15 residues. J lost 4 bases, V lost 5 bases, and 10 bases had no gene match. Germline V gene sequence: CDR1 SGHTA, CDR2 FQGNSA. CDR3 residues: CASSVSTGVATEAFF. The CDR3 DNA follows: TGTGCCAGCAGCGTCTCCACAGGGGTTGCCACTGAAGCTTTCTTT.

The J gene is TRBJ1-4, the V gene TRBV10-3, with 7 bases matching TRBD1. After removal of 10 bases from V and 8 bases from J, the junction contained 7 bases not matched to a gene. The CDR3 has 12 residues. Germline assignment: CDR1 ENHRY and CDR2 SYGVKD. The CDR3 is CARDSEGEKLFF. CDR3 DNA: TGTGCCAGGGACAGCGAAGGCGAAAAACTGTTTTTT.

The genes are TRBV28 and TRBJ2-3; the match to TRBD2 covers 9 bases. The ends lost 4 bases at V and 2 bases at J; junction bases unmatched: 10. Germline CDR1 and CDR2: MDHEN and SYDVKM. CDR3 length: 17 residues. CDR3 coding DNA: TGTGCCAGCAGTTCCCATAGCGGGGGCCAGCCCACAGATACGCAGTATTTT. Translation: CASSSHSGGQPTDTQYF.

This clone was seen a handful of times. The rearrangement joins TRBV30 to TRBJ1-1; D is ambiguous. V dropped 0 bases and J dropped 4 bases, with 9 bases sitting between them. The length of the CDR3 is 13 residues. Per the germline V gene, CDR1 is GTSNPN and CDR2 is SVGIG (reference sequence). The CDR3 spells CAWSVTVSTEAFF. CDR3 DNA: TGTGCCTGGAGTGTAACGGTGAGCACTGAAGCTTTCTTT.

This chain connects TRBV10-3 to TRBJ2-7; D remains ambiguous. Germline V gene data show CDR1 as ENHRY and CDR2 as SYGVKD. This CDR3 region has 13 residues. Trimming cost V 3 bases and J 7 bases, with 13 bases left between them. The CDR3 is CAISDVDHWEQYV. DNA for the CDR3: TGTGCCATCAGTGATGTGGACCACTGGGAGCAGTACGTC.